Given below is one T cell receptor (beta chain) in context. Antigen: not known. The record originates from a study of cytomegalovirus exposure and HLA in healthy donors. Study-level background: It was reported in a later analysis that the same platform had been used for the 120 validation repertoires as for the 666 first-cohort repertoires.

The V end lost 8 bases, the J end lost 0 bases, and 10 bases lay between the germline ends. Germline V gene sequence: CDR1 KGHSH, CDR2 LQKENI. The CDR3 length is 13 residues. Generated by immunoSEQ multiplex PCR, the TCRdb table keeps only in-frame clones and is missing some. The repertoire includes about 170,000 clones, roughly 86% of them detected once, and 2.7% sits in the top ten. Study findings and constraints: In vitro, a few CMV-associated chains proved specific for CMV antigens. Subsequent analysis revealed that first-cohort TCR clusters tended to co-occur in the 120 or so validation repertoires.

Donors came from a validation cohort of over 100 subjects, distinct from the first 666-subject cohort. The sample taken for sequencing was PBMCs. The receptor comes from a man aged 18-30 years in good health and CMV-seropositive. The rearrangement links TRBV18 to TRBJ1-1; no clear D gene. The CDR3 is CASKREMNTEAFF. Here the CDR3 DNA reads TGTGCCAGCAAACGGGAAATGAACACTGAAGCTTTCTTT.